This entry lists 20 T cell receptor beta chains sequenced from one sample in a study of post-analysis software for immune sequencing data. Findings and limits, study-wide: Controls showed lower frequencies than patients for roughly 5 TRBV segments, and TRBV5-6, TRBV5-1 and TRBV20-1 were among these.

Libraries were made from TCR beta cDNA, and they carried unique molecular identifiers. TCRdb passed the PCR reads through MiXCR, listing each CDR3 protein once. Among about 770,000 distinct CDR3 sequences listed, about 43% were seen once. The antigens of these receptors remain unknown. Sequences were obtained from blood. The source is a girl between 5 and 17 years old with multiple sclerosis.

In its sample, this clonotype was seen a few times. The chain uses TRBV20-1 and TRBJ1-2; 8 bases agree with TRBD1. The germline gives CDR1 DFQATT, CDR2 SNEGSKA (reference sequence). This CDR3 is 16 amino acids long. V shed 5 bases and J 0 bases; nucleotides not matched to a gene: 11. In DNA form, the CDR3 reads TGCAGTGCTGCTCGGACAGGGAGGTGGGCTAACTATGGCTACACCTTC. Translation: CSAARTGRWANYGYTF.

CDR3 in DNA: TGTGCCAGCAGCGTAGAGTGGGGGCTCTTGTACGAGCAGTACTTC. Translating gives CASSVEWGLLYEQYF. The chain recombines TRBV9 with TRBJ2-7; D is possibly TRBD1 (6 bases). The V and J ends lost 0 bases and 4 bases respectively, with 14 bases between them. The germline CDR1 and CDR2 sequences are SGDLS and YYNGEE. The CDR3 extends over 15 amino acids.

The chain is built from TRBV27 and TRBJ2-7, with D perhaps TRBD2 (5 bases). The V and J ends lost 10 bases and 2 bases respectively, with 12 bases between them. Looked up from germline, CDR1 is MNHEY and CDR2 is SMNVEV (reference sequence). This CDR3 region has 12 residues. The CDR3 DNA reads TGTGCCACCCGGGCGGGTCCCTACGAGCAGTACTTC. Its protein is CATRAGPYEQYF.

The genes are TRBV20-1 and TRBJ2-4, with TRBD1 identical over 7 bases. The J call may be wrong; the DNA end is better matched by TRBJ2-7. Germline-derived CDR1 and CDR2 are DFQATT and SNEGSKA (reference sequence). CDR3 length: 13 residues. In nucleotides, the CDR3 is TGCAGTGCCATCGACAGGGCGCGAGGCGAGCAGTACTTC. Translated, it gives CSAIDRARGEQYF.

The rearrangement links TRBV6-6 to TRBJ1-5; 7 bases line up with TRBD1. V shed 8 bases, J shed 4 bases, and the junction held 8 bases outside the gene matches. Looked up from germline, CDR1 is MNHNY and CDR2 is SVGAGI (reference sequence). There are 14 residues in the CDR3. The DNA for the CDR3 is TGTGCCAGCGATAAGGGACAGTCTAATCAGCCCCAGCATTTT. It encodes CASDKGQSNQPQHF.

CDR3 coding DNA: TGTGCCAGCTCAATCACGAGCGACTTAAACTACGAGCAGTACTTC. Its translation: CASSITSDLNYEQYF. The chain joins TRBV18 to TRBJ2-7, with D unresolved. The ends were cut back, 5 bases at V and 3 bases at J, with 17 bases in the middle. The germline gives CDR1 KGHSH, CDR2 LQKENI. This CDR3 contains 15 residues.

The rearrangement links TRBV2 to TRBJ2-7; D unresolved. The DNA matches TRBJ2-5 better at its end, which makes the J call doubtful. The CDR3 is made up of 14 amino acids. The germline CDR1 and CDR2 sequences are SNHLY and FYNNEI. CDR3 residues: CASSEALLGETQYF. The CDR3, as DNA: TGTGCCAGCAGTGAAGCGCTTCTCGGGGAGACCCAGTACTTC.

V gene TRBV10-3 combines with J gene TRBJ2-7; possibly TRBD2 for D (6 bases). This CDR3 has 14 residues. Germline-derived CDR1 and CDR2 are ENHRY and SYGVKD. The ends were cut back, 4 bases at V and 2 bases at J, with 12 bases in the middle. CDR3 sequence reads: CAISGGLPTYEQYF. The CDR3 coding sequence is TGTGCCATCAGTGGGGGACTCCCAACCTACGAGCAGTACTTC.

The gene calls are TRBV25-1 and TRBJ2-1, with D unresolved. The V gene's germline CDR1 is MGHDK and CDR2 SYGVNS. This CDR3 is 15 amino acids long. The V end was cut by 1 base, the J end by 5 bases, with 12 bases between. CDR3 residues: CASSELASPNNEQFF. CDR3 DNA: TGTGCCAGCAGTGAATTAGCCAGCCCTAACAATGAGCAGTTCTTC.

V is TRBV29-1 and J is TRBJ2-7, with 10 bases matching TRBD2. The germline CDR1 and CDR2 sequences are SQVTM and ANQGSEA. Trimming removed 6 bases from V and 7 bases from J; junction bases left unmatched: 12. CDR3 length: 14 amino acids. The CDR3 protein is CSVTLAGASKEQYF. CDR3 coding DNA: TGCAGCGTAACCCTAGCGGGAGCATCGAAGGAGCAGTACTTC.

This chain links TRBV25-1 with TRBJ1-6; D is possibly TRBD1 (6 bases). This CDR3 region has 16 residues. Trimming left V 5 bases short and J 7 bases short, with 18 bases between. Germline-derived CDR1 and CDR2 are MGHDK and SYGVNS. The CDR3 sequence: CASSSPGQGGNSPLHF. CDR3 DNA sequence: TGTGCCAGCAGTTCTCCGGGCCAAGGGGGAAATTCACCCCTCCACTTT.

The chain joins TRBV28 to TRBJ2-1, with 11 bases aligning to TRBD2. The CDR3 sequence is 20 residues long. The germline V gene has CDR1 MDHEN and CDR2 SYDVKM. The ends lost 5 bases at V and 2 bases at J; junction bases unmatched: 17. CDR3 residues: CASSPLWVRTSGPAYNEQFF. The CDR3 coding sequence is TGTGCCAGCAGTCCCCTATGGGTTAGGACTAGCGGGCCCGCCTACAATGAGCAGTTCTTC.

As concerns this clonotype: The CDR3 ends on some other residue instead of the conserved phenylalanine or tryptophan, so this is likely a read error. This chain connects TRBV12-3 or TRBV12-4 to TRBJ2-3, with 13 bases lining up with TRBD2. This CDR3 has 16 residues. V shed 4 bases, J shed 3 bases, and the junction held 4 bases outside the gene matches. The CDR3 nucleotides read TGTGCCAGCAGTTCCCGGACTAGCGGGAGAACAGATACGCAGTATTCT. Protein product: CASSSRTSGRTDTQYS.

This clonotype has just a few counts. The rearrangement uses TRBV4-3 and TRBJ1-2; 8 nucleotides agree with TRBD1. This CDR3 spans 15 amino acids. Trimming removed 4 bases from V and 6 bases from J; junction bases left unmatched: 10. Germline V gene sequence: CDR1 LGHNA, CDR2 YSLEER. The CDR3 reads CASSRGQGSGDGYTF. DNA of the CDR3: TGCGCCAGCAGCCGCGGACAGGGTTCTGGGGATGGCTACACCTTC.

V gene TRBV6-5 combines with J gene TRBJ2-5; TRBD2 matches at 7 bases. Looked up from germline, CDR1 is MNHEY and CDR2 is SVGAGI. The ends lost 0 bases at V and 2 bases at J; junction bases unmatched: 6. The CDR3 is made up of 16 amino acids. CDR3 bases: TGTGCCAGCAGTTACTCGAGATCTAGCGGACAAGAGACCCAGTACTTC. Protein: CASSYSRSSGQETQYF.

The chain is built from TRBV29-1 and TRBJ1-4; D unclear. Germline CDR1 and CDR2: SQVTM and ANQGSEA. Trimming removed 4 bases at V and 6 bases at J, with 6 bases between. The CDR3 runs 11 residues. In nucleotides, the CDR3 is TGCAGCGTTGCGAAACATGAAAAACTGTTTTTT. Its translation: CSVAKHEKLFF. The whole variable domain, filled in from reference TRBV29-1 and TRBJ1-4, reads SAVISQKPSRDICQRGTSLTIQCQVDSQVTMMFWYRQQPGQSLTLIATANQGSEATYESGFVIDKFPISRPNLTFSTLTVSNMSPEDSSIYLCSVAKHEKLFFGSGTQLSVL.

This rearrangement joins TRBV5-6 to TRBJ2-1, with D perhaps matching TRBD2 (6 bases). Germline CDR1 and CDR2: SGHDT and YYEEEE. Between the trimmed V and J ends, which lost 4 bases and 9 bases, there was a span of 17 bases. The CDR3 has 14 amino acids. The CDR3 bases are TGTGCCAGCAGCAGCGACACAGCGGGCATTGAGCAGTTCTTC. Translation: CASSSDTAGIEQFF.

This clonotype was counted only a few times. The chain couples TRBV5-1 to TRBJ2-7; D perhaps matches TRBD2 (6 bases). CDR1 is SGHRS and CDR2 is YFSETQ in the germline V gene. Trimming shortened V by 0 bases and J by 5 bases, and 12 bases separated the two germline ends. The CDR3 has 14 residues. Here the CDR3 reads CASSLGRGNDEQYF. For the CDR3, the DNA is TGCGCCAGCAGCTTGGGGAGGGGAAATGACGAGCAGTACTTC.

The chain couples TRBV5-4 to TRBJ2-7; D ambiguous. The germline CDR1 and CDR2 sequences are SGHNT and YYREEE (reference sequence). The CDR3 consists of 14 residues. V lost 2 bases to trimming and J lost 1 base, with 10 bases between them. The CDR3 loop is CASSLEGWSYEQYF. The CDR3 DNA sequence: TGTGCCAGCAGCTTAGAAGGATGGTCCTACGAGCAGTACTTC.

The chain is built from TRBV7-9 and TRBJ1-2; D not resolved. Germline V lookup: CDR1 SEHNR, CDR2 FQNEAQ (reference sequence). The length of the CDR3 is 13 residues. The V end was cut by 3 bases, the J end by 3 bases, with 8 bases between. In nucleotides, the CDR3 is TGTGCCAGCAGCTTTGACACAGACTATGGCTACACCTTC. This translates into CASSFDTDYGYTF.